This T cell receptor beta chain was profiled in a study of blood T cell repertoires in COVID-19 (dated by TCRdb to the early 2020s). Looking at the study overall: Samples covering the acute and convalescent phases of COVID-19 were provided by collaborators in the United States, Italy and Spain. The dataset comprised deeply sampled blood TCRbeta repertoires from subjects exposed to, actively infected with, or recovered from COVID-19. Where available, HLA class I and class II types were obtained from metadata supplied by the sample provider rather than from assay-based typing. The samples were drawn from two sources: the first 160 participants of the ongoing ImmuneRACE study, and fewer than 1,500 subjects contributed by 6 global collaborators. The repertoires were released in a freely available public database meant as a resource for research on the immune response to SARS-CoV-2. Nearly every sample came with metadata listing a de-identified subject ID, COVID-19 status, age in years and sex. The prospective study material was composed of cDNA or gDNA derived from T cells, B-cell-depleted T cells, or PBMCs.

From its cysteine to its phenylalanine, the CDR3 spans 14 amino acids. The CDR3 DNA has 42 bases and is translated from base 1. The trim is 3 bases for V and 4 bases for J, with a gap of 12 bases between the germline ends. From a lookup of the germline V gene, CDR1 and CDR2 are SGHDN and FVKESK. Concerning this clone itself: Its antigen has not been determined. Base qualities are not recorded, but no much larger clone differs from it by a single base.

The collaborating institutions used their own protocols to collect whole blood in K2EDTA tubes. Collaborator samples were shipped for TCRbeta analysis as frozen whole blood, isolated PBMCs, or DNA extracted from either sample type. What the study reported, not specific to this receptor: The amount of clinical and demographic metadata varied by source and participant and was provided uncurated.

The immunoSEQ Assay, a bias-controlled multiplex PCR, was used to amplify TCRbeta CDR3 regions from genomic DNA. The original methods were these. Nucleated cell counts per sample were estimated from amplification of reference gene primers within the assay. Sequence reads were collapsed and filtered to measure the absolute abundance of every unique TCRbeta CDR3 rearrangement. For each sample, productive Simpson clonality was calculated as the square root of Simpson's diversity index across productive rearrangements. TCRdb mirrors the immuneACCESS table, restricted to in-frame sequences. Some clones are absent from its copies; in checked studies, under half trace to an unresolved V gene, and the reason for the others is unknown. V and J calls and clone size come straight from that table; D and trimming were deduced from the DNA. The sample table records about 150,000 clones; around 81% of these occur just once. More than 4% of the sample lies in the top ten.

Sequenced sample: peripheral blood. The rearrangement joined TRBV14 to TRBJ1-2; TRBD1 is possibly the D segment (6 matching bases). The receptor comes from a woman aged 45-60 years with acute or convalescent COVID-19. The CDR3 in this case is CASSHGQSIYGYTF. The DNA reads TGTGCCAGCAGCCATGGACAGTCTATCTATGGCTACACCTTC.